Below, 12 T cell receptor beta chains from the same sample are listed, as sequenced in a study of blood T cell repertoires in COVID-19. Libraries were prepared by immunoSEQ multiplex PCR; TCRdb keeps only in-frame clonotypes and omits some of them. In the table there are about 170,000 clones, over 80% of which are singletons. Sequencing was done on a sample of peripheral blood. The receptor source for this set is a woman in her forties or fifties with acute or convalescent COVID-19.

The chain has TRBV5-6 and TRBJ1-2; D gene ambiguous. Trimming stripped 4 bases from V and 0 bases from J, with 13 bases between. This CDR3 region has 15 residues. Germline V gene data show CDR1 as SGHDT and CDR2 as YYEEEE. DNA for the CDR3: TGTGCCAGCAGCCCTACAGCTAATACTAACTATGGCTACACCTTC. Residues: CASSPTANTNYGYTF.

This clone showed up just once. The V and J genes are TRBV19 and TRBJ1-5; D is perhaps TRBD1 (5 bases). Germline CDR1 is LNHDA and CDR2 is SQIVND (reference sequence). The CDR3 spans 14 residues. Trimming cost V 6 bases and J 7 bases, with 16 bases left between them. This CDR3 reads CASRIGQGGQPQHF. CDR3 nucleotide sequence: TGTGCCAGTAGGATCGGGCAGGGTGGCCAGCCCCAGCATTTT.

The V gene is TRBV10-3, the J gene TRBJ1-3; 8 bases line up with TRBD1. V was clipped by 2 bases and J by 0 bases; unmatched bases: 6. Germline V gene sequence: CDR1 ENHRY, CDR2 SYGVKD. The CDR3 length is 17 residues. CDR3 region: CAISETQGATSGNTIYF. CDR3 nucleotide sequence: TGTGCCATCAGTGAGACCCAGGGGGCGACCTCTGGAAACACCATATATTTT.

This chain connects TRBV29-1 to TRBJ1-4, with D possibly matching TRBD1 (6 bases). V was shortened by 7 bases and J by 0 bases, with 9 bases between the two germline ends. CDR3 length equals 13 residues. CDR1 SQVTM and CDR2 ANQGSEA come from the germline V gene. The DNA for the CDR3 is TGCAGCGCCGGACAGACAACTAATGAAAAACTGTTTTTT. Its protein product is CSAGQTTNEKLFF.

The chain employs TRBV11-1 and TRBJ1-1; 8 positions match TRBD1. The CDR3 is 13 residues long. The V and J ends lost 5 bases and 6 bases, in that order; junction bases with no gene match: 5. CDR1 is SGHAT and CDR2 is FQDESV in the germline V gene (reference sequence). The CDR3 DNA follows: TGTGCCAGCAGCCTGGACAGGGCGGCTGAAGCTTTCTTT. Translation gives CASSLDRAAEAFF.

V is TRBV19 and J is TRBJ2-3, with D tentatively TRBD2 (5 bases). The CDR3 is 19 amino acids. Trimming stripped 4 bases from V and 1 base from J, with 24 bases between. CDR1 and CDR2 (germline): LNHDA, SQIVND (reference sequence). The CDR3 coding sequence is TGTGCCAGTAGTACCCCGATTCCTCCGGGATTGGAGTGCACAGATACGCAGTATTTT. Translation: CASSTPIPPGLECTDTQYF.

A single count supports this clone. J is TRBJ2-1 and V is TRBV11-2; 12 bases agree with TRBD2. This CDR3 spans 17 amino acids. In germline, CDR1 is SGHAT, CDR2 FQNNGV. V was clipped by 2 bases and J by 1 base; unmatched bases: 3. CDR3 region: CASSLLLAGGSYNEQFF. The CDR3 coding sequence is TGTGCCAGCAGCTTACTACTAGCGGGAGGTTCCTACAATGAGCAGTTCTTC.

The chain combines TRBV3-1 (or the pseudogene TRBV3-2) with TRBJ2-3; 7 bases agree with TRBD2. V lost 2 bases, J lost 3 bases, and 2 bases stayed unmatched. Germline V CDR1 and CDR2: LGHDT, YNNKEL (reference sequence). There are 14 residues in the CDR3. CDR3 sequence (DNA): TGTGCCAGCAGCCAACTAGCGGAGACAGATACGCAGTATTTT. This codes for CASSQLAETDTQYF.

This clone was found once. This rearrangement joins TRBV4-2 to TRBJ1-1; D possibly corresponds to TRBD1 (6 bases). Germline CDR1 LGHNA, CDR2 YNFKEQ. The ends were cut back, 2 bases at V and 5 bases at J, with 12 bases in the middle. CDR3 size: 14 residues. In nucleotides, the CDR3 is TGTGCCAGCAGCCAAAACAGGGAGGGGACTGAAGCTTTCTTT. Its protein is CASSQNREGTEAFF.

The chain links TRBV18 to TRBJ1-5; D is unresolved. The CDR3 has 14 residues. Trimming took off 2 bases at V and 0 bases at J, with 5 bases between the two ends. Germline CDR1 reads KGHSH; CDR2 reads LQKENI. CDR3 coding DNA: TGTGCCAGCTCACCAGACACTAGCAATCAGCCCCAGCATTTT. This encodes CASSPDTSNQPQHF.

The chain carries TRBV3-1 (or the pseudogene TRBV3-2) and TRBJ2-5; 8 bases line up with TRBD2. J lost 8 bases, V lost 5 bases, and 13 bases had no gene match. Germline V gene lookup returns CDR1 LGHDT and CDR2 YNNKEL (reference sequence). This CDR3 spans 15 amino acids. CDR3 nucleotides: TGTGCCAGCAGCTATATAAAGACGGGGGGGGCAACCCAGTACTTC. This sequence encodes CASSYIKTGGATQYF.

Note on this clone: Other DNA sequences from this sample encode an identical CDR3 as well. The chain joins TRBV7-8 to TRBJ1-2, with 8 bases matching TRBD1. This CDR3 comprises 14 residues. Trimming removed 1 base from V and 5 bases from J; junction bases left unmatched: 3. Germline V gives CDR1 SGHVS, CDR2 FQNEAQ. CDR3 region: CASSLGTGRYGYTF. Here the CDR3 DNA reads TGTGCCAGCAGCTTAGGGACAGGGAGATATGGCTACACCTTC.